A selection of T cell receptor beta chains follows, all from one sample in a study of blood T cell repertoires in COVID-19. The data were produced by immunoSEQ multiplex PCR, yet TCRdb's version contains in-frame clones alone and is incomplete. The profile shows approximately 300,000 clones, approximately 85% of them singletons. Sequencing input: peripheral blood. The receptors here all came from a human donor with COVID-19, enrolled during active disease. The donor label of this sample is uncertain. Each CDR3 is given with its conserved first and last residue. Each record gives: J gene, V gene, D gene, clone size, CDR3 DNA, CDR3 protein. A D gene is named only where the DNA matches it firmly. Rows give clone size only sometimes, using once, few, many, or a class for an expanded clone.

>TRBJ2-1|TRBV30|-|-
TGTGCCTGGACTGGCGGCTCCTACAATGAGCAGTTCTTC
CAWTGGSYNEQFF
>TRBJ2-3|TRBV14|-|-
TGTGCCAGCAGCCAAGAGACTCCTAGCACAGATACGCAGTATTTT
CASSQETPSTDTQYF
>TRBJ1-1|TRBV2|-|-
TGTGCCAGCAGTGCGTCGAGGAACACTGAAGCTTTCTTT
CASSASRNTEAFF
>TRBJ2-1|TRBV3-1/TRBV3-2|TRBD2|-
TGTGCCAGCAGCCAAGCCGGGAGGGGCAATGAGCAGTTCTTC
CASSQAGRGNEQFF
>TRBJ1-1|TRBV7-9|-|-
TGTGCCAGCAGCTCTCAAAGCACCGGAGGGGCTTTCTTT
CASSSQSTGGAFF
>TRBJ1-1|TRBV5-8|-|-
TGTGCCAGCAGCGGGGGCCACCGGCCGAACACTGAAGCTTTCTTT
CASSGGHRPNTEAFF
>TRBJ1-5|TRBV28|TRBD1|-
TGTGCCAGCAGTTCCCGACAGGGAAGTCAGCCCCAGCATTTT
CASSSRQGSQPQHF
>TRBJ1-2|TRBV13|TRBD1|-
TGTGCCAGCAGCTTAGGACAGGGGGCAGGCTACACCTTC
CASSLGQGAGYTF
>TRBJ1-2|TRBV29-1|-|-
TGCAGCGTTGATACAGGTTCGGATGGCTACACCTTC
CSVDTGSDGYTF
>TRBJ1-5|TRBV7-2|TRBD1|-
TGTGCCAGCAGCTTAACGGGACAGTCTTATAGCAATCAGCCCCAGCATTTT
CASSLTGQSYSNQPQHF
>TRBJ2-7|TRBV18|TRBD2|-
TGTGCCAGCTCTCGAGCAGCGGGGGTCCGCGAGCAGTACTTC
CASSRAAGVREQYF
>TRBJ2-5|TRBV28|TRBD1|-
TGTGCCAGCATCGACAGGGGCCGCCAAGAGACCCAGTACTTC
CASIDRGRQETQYF
>TRBJ1-1|TRBV23-1|TRBD1|-
TGCGCCAGCAGTCCAGAGGGACAGCCTGAAGCTTTCTTT
CASSPEGQPEAFF
>TRBJ1-5|TRBV28|-|-
TGTGCCAGCATCGAAGCCGCAGGGTTCAATCAGCCCCAGCATTTT
CASIEAAGFNQPQHF
>TRBJ2-7|TRBV5-1|TRBD2|-
TGCGCCAGCAGCTCGACTAGCGGGATCCCCGCGAGCTCCTACGAGCAGTACTTC
CASSSTSGIPASSYEQYF
>TRBJ2-1|TRBV6-1|TRBD2|-
TGTGCCAGCAGTGAGTGGACTAGCGGGAGAGATGAGCAGTTCTTC
CASSEWTSGRDEQFF
>TRBJ2-1|TRBV5-6|-|-
TGTGCCAGCAGCTTGGGGGGGCCGAGCTCCTACAATGAGCAGTTCTTC
CASSLGGPSSYNEQFF
>TRBJ1-1|TRBV28|-|-
TGTGCCAGCAGTTATGCGGCTGAAGCTTTCTTT
CASSYAAEAFF
>TRBJ2-1|TRBV11-2|-|-
TGTGCCAGCAGCACCCTCCTAGGTAACGCCTACAATGAGCAGTTCTTC
CASSTLLGNAYNEQFF
>TRBJ1-2|TRBV28|-|-
TGTGCCAGCAGTCCCCGGGGGATTAACTATGGCTACACCTTC
CASSPRGINYGYTF
>TRBJ2-1|TRBV28|-|-
TGTGCCAGCAGGAAAACGAGCTCCTACAATGAGCAGTTCTTC
CASRKTSSYNEQFF
>TRBJ1-1|TRBV2|-|few
TGTGCCAGCAGCCTACAGGAGGGTATAACTGAAGCTTTCTTT
CASSLQEGITEAFF
>TRBJ1-4|TRBV10-3|-|-
TGTGCCATCAGTGAGTGGCACAGCACTAATGAAAAACTGTTTTTT
CAISEWHSTNEKLFF
>TRBJ1-4|TRBV28|TRBD1|-
TGTGCCAGCAGTCTCACAGGGGTCGGGGAAAAACTGTTTTTT
CASSLTGVGEKLFF
>TRBJ2-4|TRBV6-5|TRBD1|-
TGTGCCAGCAGTTACGCAATCGACAGGGGAAGCATTCAGTACTTC
CASSYAIDRGSIQYF
>TRBJ2-2|TRBV19|TRBD2|-
TGTGCCAGTAGAATTGGCCTAGCGGGAGGTTACACCGGGGAGCTGTTTTTT
CASRIGLAGGYTGELFF
>TRBJ1-1|TRBV23-1|TRBD1|-
TGCGCCAGCATCACTTCGGGACAGGGGGCCCCCAACACTGAAGCTTTCTTT
CASITSGQGAPNTEAFF
>TRBJ1-5|TRBV6-5|TRBD1|-
TGTGCCAGCACCCGGACAGGGAGCGAGGGTCAGCCCCAGCATTTT
CASTRTGSEGQPQHF
>TRBJ2-3|TRBV7-2|TRBD2|-
TGTGCCAGCAGCGTCTCACCGGGACTAGCGGGAGAGTTGACGCAGTATTTT
CASSVSPGLAGELTQYF
>TRBJ2-7|TRBV11-2|TRBD2|-
TGTGCCAGCAGCTTAGGACTAGCGGTTTCCTACGAGCAGTACTTC
CASSLGLAVSYEQYF
>TRBJ1-5|TRBV12-3/TRBV12-4|-|-
TGTGCCAGCAGGCGACGGGGCAATCAGCCCCAGCATTTT
CASRRRGNQPQHF
>TRBJ2-5|TRBV5-1|TRBD2|few
TGCGCCAGCAGCGTGGGACTAGCGGAGACTCTCTTCGAAGAGACCCAGTACTTC
CASSVGLAETLFEETQYF
>TRBJ1-2|TRBV4-3|TRBD1|-
TGCGCCAGCAGCTTTGCCGGGACAGGGGGATATGGCTACACCTTC
CASSFAGTGGYGYTF
>TRBJ1-5|TRBV27|-|-
TGTGCCAGCGGGCTCCCTCAGGGCTATCTAAATCAGCCCCAGCATTTT
CASGLPQGYLNQPQHF
>TRBJ1-1|TRBV20-1|-|-
TGCAGTGCTAGTTACAGGGTTTCGGGCACTGAGGCTTTCTTT
CSASYRVSGTEAFF
>TRBJ1-4|TRBV30|-|once
TGTGCCTGGAGTGTGGGGGGGTCTAATGAAAAACTGTTTTTT
CAWSVGGSNEKLFF
>TRBJ2-7|TRBV20-1|TRBD1|-
TGCAGTGCTAGGGGACAGGACGAGCAGTACTTC
CSARGQDEQYF
>TRBJ1-4|TRBV28|-|-
TGTGCCAGCCGGCGGGCTAATGAAAAACTGTTTTTT
CASRRANEKLFF
>TRBJ2-1|TRBV6-1|TRBD2|-
TGTGCCAGCAGTGAAGCGCAAGGACTAGTAAGTCAGTTCTTC
CASSEAQGLVSQFF
>TRBJ1-3|TRBV5-1|-|-
TGCGCCAGCAGCACCGGACAGACCTCTGGAAACACCATATATTTT
CASSTGQTSGNTIYF
>TRBJ2-2|TRBV18|-|-
TGTGCCAGCTCGGACCCCGGGGGACCTTCGAACACCGGGGAGCTGTTTTTT
CASSDPGGPSNTGELFF
>TRBJ1-1|TRBV19|TRBD1|-
TGTGCCAGTAGTATTATAAAGGGGGCGGAAGCTTTCTTT
CASSIIKGAEAFF
>TRBJ2-2|TRBV5-1|TRBD1|-
TGCGCCAGCAGCACGACAGGGTGGGCCGGGGAGCTGTTTTTT
CASSTTGWAGELFF
>TRBJ2-1|TRBV7-9|TRBD1|-
TGTGCCAGCAGCACGACAGGGGATCACAATGAGCAGTTCTTC
CASSTTGDHNEQFF
>TRBJ1-1|TRBV18|TRBD1|-
TGTGCCAGCTCACCAGAGGCAGGGGGCAGGGGCACTGAAGCTTTCTTT
CASSPEAGGRGTEAFF
>TRBJ1-4|TRBV30|-|-
TGTGCCTGGAGTGAGGGACTGGGTAATGAAAAACTGTTTTTT
CAWSEGLGNEKLFF
>TRBJ2-1|TRBV7-9|-|once
TGTGCCAGCAGCCCCCCGCCTAGCGCCCCCGCCTACAATGAGCAGTTCTTC
CASSPPPSAPAYNEQFF
>TRBJ1-5|TRBV19|-|-
TGTGCCAGTTCGGGGGGCAGAGGCAATCAGCCCCAGCATTTT
CASSGGRGNQPQHF
>TRBJ2-3|TRBV5-1|-|once
TGCGCCAGCAGCCCCATAGAGTCAGATACGCAGTATTTT
CASSPIESDTQYF